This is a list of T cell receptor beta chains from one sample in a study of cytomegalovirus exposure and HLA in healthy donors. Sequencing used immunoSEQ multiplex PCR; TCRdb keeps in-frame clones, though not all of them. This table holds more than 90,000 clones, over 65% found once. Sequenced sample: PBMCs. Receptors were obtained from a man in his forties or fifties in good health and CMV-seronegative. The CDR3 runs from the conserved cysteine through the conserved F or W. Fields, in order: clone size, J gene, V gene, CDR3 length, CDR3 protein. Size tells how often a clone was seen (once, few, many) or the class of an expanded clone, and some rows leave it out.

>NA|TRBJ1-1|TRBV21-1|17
CASSYIRQAFLNTEAFF
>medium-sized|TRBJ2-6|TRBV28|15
CASSLESSGANVLTF
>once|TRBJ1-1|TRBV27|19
CASSFIVGGQVQGPTEAFF
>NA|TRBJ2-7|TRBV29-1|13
CSAGSRGSYEQYF
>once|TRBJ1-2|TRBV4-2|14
CASSPRTANYGYTF
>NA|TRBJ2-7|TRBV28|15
CASQIPQTSGHEQYF
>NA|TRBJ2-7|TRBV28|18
CASSPSPGLAGGSREQYF
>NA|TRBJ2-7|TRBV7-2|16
CASSTGAKRGNYEQYF
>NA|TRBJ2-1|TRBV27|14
CASSHRDAGDEQFF
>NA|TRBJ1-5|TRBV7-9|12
CSSSLSGGPQHF
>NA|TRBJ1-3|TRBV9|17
CASSAGTGGNSGNTIYF
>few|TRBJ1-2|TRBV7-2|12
CASSFDREDYTF
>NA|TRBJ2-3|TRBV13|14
CASSLGQGGDTQYF
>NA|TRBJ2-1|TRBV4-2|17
CASSARLAGAGRNEQFF
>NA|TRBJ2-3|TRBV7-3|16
CASSPGLAGVTDTQYF
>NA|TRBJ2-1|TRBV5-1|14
CASSWGQSKDEQFF
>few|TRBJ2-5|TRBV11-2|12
CASSLQGETQYF
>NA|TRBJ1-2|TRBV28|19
CASTGGTVPRSGRLYGYTF
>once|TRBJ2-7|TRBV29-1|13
CSVASSGSSEQYF
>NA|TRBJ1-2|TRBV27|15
CASRRTGGAVHGYPF
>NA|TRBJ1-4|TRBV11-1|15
CASSVTGGAGEKLFF
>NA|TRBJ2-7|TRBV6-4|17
CASSDRTSGTSVYEQYF
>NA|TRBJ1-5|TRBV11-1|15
CASSLGGQLNQPQHF
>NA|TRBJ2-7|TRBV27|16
CASSLLLAGGPYEQYF
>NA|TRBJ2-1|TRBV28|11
CASSLTNEQFF
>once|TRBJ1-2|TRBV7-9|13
CASSLSGGGGYTF
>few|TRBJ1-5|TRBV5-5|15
CASSFDRGENQPQHF
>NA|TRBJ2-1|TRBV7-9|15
CASSPRGLAGVEQFF
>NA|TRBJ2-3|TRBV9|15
CASSGTSGHTDTQYF
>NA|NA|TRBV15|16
CATSIPRQGLTNEQYF
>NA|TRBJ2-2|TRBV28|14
CASRGGGNTGELFF
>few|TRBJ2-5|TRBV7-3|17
CASSLGFGRGIGETQYF
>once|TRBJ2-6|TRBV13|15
CASSLWTAGANVLTF
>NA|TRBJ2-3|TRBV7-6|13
CASSLDYTDTQYF
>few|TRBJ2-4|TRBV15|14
CATSRATEVNIQYF
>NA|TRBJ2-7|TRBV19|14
CASSKSGREYEQYF
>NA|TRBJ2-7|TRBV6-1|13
CASSKREAYEQYF
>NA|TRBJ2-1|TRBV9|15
CASSPRRGSYNEQFF
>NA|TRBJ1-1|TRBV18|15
CASSSVIAMNTEAFF
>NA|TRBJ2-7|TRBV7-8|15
CASSRYRDRSYEQYF
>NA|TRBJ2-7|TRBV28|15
CASSYRPGGPHEQYF
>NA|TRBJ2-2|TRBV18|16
CASSPPGTGFTGELFF
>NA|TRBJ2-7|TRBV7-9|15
CASSFEWDDGGEQYF
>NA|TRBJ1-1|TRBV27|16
CASSPLPPRQGTEAFF
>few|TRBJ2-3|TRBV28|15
CASSLWGTGTDTQYF
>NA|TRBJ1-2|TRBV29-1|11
CSVRQGTGYTF
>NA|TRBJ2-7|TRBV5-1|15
CASSLAWDIIYEQYF
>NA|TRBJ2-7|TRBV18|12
CASSPKDFEQYF
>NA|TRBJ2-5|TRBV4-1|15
CASSQDLAGGETQYF
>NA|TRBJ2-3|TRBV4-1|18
CASRGGGAGPRGTDTQYF
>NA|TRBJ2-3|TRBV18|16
CASSPSGGTSTDTQYF
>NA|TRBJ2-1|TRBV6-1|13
CASSLRDFGEQFF